Presented here are 10 T cell receptor beta chains from one specimen sequenced in a study of post-analysis software for immune sequencing data (dated by TCRdb to 2014 to 2015). General findings and caveats noted by the study authors: Several TRBV segments, including TRBV5-6, TRBV5-1 and TRBV20-1, were significantly more frequent in patients than controls.

No antigens are known for them. Library prep was done by PCR. The sequencing machine was an Illumina HiSeq 2500. Unique molecular identifiers were incorporated into TCR beta cDNA libraries to reduce PCR and sequencing biases. TCRdb reprocessing: public reads trimmed at Q25 with fastp, clones called with MiXCR, in-frame beta chains kept. Rows merge per CDR3 protein into single entries with the most common DNA and genes. The sample table holds 350,000 to 500,000 distinct CDR3 sequences, of which approximately 42% were seen once. The leading ten clones occupy about 7.6% of the sample. Sequenced material: blood. Receptor source: a girl aged 2 to 9 with multiple sclerosis.

This clonotype occurred a few times. The chain links TRBV20-1 to TRBJ2-3, with D possibly matching TRBD1 (6 bases). Germline-derived CDR1 and CDR2 are DFQATT and SNEGSKA (reference sequence). Trimming left V 0 bases short and J 5 bases short, with 18 bases between. The CDR3 contains 16 residues. The CDR3 here is CSARDEGGGRGDTQYF. The CDR3 bases are TGCAGTGCTAGAGATGAGGGTGGGGGCCGGGGAGATACGCAGTATTTT.

The chain links TRBV6-6 to TRBJ1-4; a weak D match, TRBD1 (5 bases). Germline V gene lookup returns CDR1 MNHNY and CDR2 SVGAGI (reference sequence). V shed 2 bases and J shed 8 bases, with 12 bases lying between them. This CDR3 is 14 amino acids long. The CDR3 DNA follows: TGTGCCAGCAGTTACCAGGGACGGTTCGAAAAACTGTTTTTT. Protein product: CASSYQGRFEKLFF.

The table lists this clonotype with a few counts. V gene TRBV29-1 combines with J gene TRBJ2-2, with D unresolved. The V end was cut by 5 bases, the J end by 4 bases, with 11 bases between. In germline, CDR1 is SQVTM, CDR2 ANQGSEA. The CDR3 has 13 amino acids. CDR3 amino acids: CSVCATSTGELFF. The DNA of the CDR3 is TGCAGCGTTTGTGCGACGAGCACCGGGGAGCTGTTTTTT.

The chain combines TRBV4-1 with TRBJ2-4; D might be TRBD1 (6 bases). The J call may be mistaken, given a closer DNA end match to TRBJ2-7. Germline-derived CDR1 and CDR2 are MGHRA and YSYEKL. This CDR3 has 14 amino acids. As DNA, the CDR3 is TGCGCCAGCAGCCAAGACGAACAGGGCTCCGAGCAGTACTTC. Translated: CASSQDEQGSEQYF.

CDR3: CASSEQGLGEQYF. The CDR3 nucleotides read TGCGCCAGCAGCGAACAGGGTCTGGGCGAGCAGTACTTC. This chain joins TRBV5-1 and TRBJ2-7; perhaps TRBD1 as D (6 bases). Per germline, CDR1 SGHRS and CDR2 YFSETQ. The V gene lost 4 bases and the J gene lost 6 bases, with 14 bases spanning the gap. The CDR3 consists of 13 residues.

The J gene is TRBJ2-1, the V gene TRBV5-1; tentative D call: TRBD1 (6 bases). The CDR3 spans 13 residues. The V and J ends lost 0 bases and 7 bases respectively, with 8 bases between them. The V gene's germline CDR1 is SGHRS and CDR2 YFSETQ. The CDR3 is CASSLVGANEQFF. CDR3 in DNA: TGCGCCAGCAGCTTGGTGGGGGCTAATGAGCAGTTCTTC.

The genes are TRBV28 and TRBJ1-6; D unclear. This CDR3 contains 15 residues. Germline V gene sequence: CDR1 MDHEN, CDR2 SYDVKM. Trimming took 5 bases from V and 10 from J, leaving 18 bases between them. In DNA, the CDR3 is TGTGCCAGCAGTCAGGCGGGCGACGGGCAGTCACCCCTCCACTTT. It specifies CASSQAGDGQSPLHF.

This clonotype was detected only a few times. The gene calls are TRBV7-9 and TRBJ2-5; a possible D gene is TRBD1 (5 bases). Germline CDR1 reads SEHNR; CDR2 reads FQNEAQ (reference sequence). This CDR3 contains 14 residues. Trimming left V 4 bases short and J 1 base short, with 10 bases between. The DNA for the CDR3 is TGTGCCAGCAGCTCCGCAAGGGGCCAAGAGACCCAGTACTTC. Translation: CASSSARGQETQYF.

This clonotype has at least ten counts. This chain uses TRBV20-1 with TRBJ2-7; 9 bases are shared with TRBD1. The CDR3 extends over 13 amino acids. V gave up 4 bases and J gave up 5 bases; unmatched junction bases: 6. Germline V gene lookup returns CDR1 DFQATT and CDR2 SNEGSKA (reference sequence). The CDR3 sequence: CSATGTGNHEQYF. CDR3 coding DNA: TGCAGTGCTACAGGGACAGGGAATCACGAGCAGTACTTC.

V gene TRBV27 combines with J gene TRBJ1-2; unclear D gene. Germline CDR1 reads MNHEY; CDR2 reads SMNVEV (reference sequence). CDR3 length equals 13 residues. V dropped 0 bases and J dropped 7 bases, with 9 bases sitting between them. CDR3 in DNA: TGTGCCAGCAGTTTATCGATCCGGGCTGGCTACACCTTC. Translating gives CASSLSIRAGYTF.